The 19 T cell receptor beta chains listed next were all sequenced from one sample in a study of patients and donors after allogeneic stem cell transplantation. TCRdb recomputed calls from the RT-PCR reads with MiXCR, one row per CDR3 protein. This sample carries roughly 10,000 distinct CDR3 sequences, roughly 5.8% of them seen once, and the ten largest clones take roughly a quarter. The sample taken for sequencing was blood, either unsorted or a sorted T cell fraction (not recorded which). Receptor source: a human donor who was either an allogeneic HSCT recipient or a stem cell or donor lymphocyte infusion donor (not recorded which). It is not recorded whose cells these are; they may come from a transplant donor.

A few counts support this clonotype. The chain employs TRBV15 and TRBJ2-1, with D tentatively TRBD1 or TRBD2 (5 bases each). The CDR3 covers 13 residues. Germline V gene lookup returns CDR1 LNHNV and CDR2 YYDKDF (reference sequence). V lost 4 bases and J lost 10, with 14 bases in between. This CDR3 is CATSTGTVTEQFF. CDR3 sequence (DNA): TGTGCCACCAGCACCGGGACCGTAACGGAGCAGTTCTTC.

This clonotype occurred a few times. This chain's CDR3 is CASSPGPLNTGELFF. As DNA, the CDR3 is TGTGCCAGCTCACCGGGACCTTTAAACACCGGGGAGCTGTTTTTT. The gene calls are TRBV18 and TRBJ2-2; D might be TRBD1 or TRBD2, each matching 5 bases. Trimming stripped 3 bases from V and 2 bases from J, with 10 bases between. This CDR3 has 15 amino acids. The germline V gene encodes CDR1 KGHSH and CDR2 LQKENI.

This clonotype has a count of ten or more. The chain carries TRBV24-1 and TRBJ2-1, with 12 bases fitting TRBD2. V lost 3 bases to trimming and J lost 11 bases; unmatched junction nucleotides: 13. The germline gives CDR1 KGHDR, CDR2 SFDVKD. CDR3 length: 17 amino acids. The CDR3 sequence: CATSDGSSGREPEQQFF. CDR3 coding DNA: TGTGCCACCAGTGATGGTTCTAGCGGGAGGGAACCGGAACAGCAGTTCTTC.

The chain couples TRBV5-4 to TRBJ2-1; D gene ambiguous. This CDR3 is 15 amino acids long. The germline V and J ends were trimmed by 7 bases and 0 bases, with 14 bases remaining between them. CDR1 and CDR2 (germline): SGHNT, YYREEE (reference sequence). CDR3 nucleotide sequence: TGTGCCAGCGGTGGGGTTTCTACCTCCTACAATGAGCAGTTCTTC. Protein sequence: CASGGVSTSYNEQFF.

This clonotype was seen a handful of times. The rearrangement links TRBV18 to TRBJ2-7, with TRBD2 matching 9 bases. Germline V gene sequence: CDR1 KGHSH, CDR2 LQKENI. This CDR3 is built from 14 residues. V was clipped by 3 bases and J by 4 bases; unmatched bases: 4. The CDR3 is CASSPGTSPYEQYF. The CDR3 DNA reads TGTGCCAGCTCACCCGGGACTAGCCCATACGAGCAGTACTTC.

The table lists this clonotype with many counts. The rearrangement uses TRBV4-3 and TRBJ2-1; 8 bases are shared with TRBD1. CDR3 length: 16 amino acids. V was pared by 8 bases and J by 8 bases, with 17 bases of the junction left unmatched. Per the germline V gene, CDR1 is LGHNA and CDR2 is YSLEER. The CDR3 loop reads CASEEDGQGGFDEQFF. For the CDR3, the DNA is TGCGCCAGCGAAGAAGACGGACAGGGAGGTTTCGATGAGCAGTTCTTC.

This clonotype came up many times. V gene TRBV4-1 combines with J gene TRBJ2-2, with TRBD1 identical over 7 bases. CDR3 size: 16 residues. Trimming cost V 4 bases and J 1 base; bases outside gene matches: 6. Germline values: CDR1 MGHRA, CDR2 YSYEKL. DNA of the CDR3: TGCGCCAGCAGCCCGCCGACAGGGAGGAACACCGGGGAGCTGTTTTTT. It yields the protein CASSPPTGRNTGELFF.

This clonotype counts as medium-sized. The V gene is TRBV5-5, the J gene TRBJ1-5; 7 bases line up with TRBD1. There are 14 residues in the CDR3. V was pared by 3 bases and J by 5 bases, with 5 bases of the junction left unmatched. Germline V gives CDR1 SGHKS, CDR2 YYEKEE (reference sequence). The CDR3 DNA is TGTGCCAGCAGCTACGGGACAGCCCATCAGCCCCAGCATTTT. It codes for CASSYGTAHQPQHF.

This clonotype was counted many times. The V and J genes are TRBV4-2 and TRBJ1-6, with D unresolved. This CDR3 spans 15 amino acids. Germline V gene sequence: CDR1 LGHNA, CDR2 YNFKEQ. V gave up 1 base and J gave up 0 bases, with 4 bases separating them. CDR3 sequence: CASSQGGSYNSPLHF. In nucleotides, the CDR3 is TGTGCCAGCAGCCAAGGGGGCTCCTATAATTCACCCCTCCACTTT.

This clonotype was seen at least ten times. The CDR3 reads CASSLRDRAGNTDTQYF. Here the CDR3 DNA reads TGTGCCAGCAGCCTTCGGGACAGAGCGGGAAACACAGATACGCAGTATTTT. J is TRBJ2-3 and V is TRBV11-1; D possibly uses TRBD1 or TRBD2 (7 bases each). The V gene lost 5 bases and the J gene lost 2 bases, with 20 bases spanning the gap. Germline V gives CDR1 SGHAT, CDR2 FQDESV (reference sequence). The CDR3 is 17 residues long.

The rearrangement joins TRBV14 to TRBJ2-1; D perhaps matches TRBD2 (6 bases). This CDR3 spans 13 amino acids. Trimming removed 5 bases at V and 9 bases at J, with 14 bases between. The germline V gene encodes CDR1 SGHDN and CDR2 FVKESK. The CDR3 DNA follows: TGTGCCAGCAGCTGGGATTGGGGAGGTGAGCAGTTCTTC. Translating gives CASSWDWGGEQFF.

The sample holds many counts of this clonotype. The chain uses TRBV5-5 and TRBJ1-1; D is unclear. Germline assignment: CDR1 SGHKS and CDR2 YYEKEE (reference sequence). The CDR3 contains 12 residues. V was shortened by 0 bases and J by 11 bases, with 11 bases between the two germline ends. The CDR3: CASSLEALGAFF. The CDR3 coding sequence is TGTGCCAGCAGCTTGGAAGCCTTGGGGGCTTTCTTT.

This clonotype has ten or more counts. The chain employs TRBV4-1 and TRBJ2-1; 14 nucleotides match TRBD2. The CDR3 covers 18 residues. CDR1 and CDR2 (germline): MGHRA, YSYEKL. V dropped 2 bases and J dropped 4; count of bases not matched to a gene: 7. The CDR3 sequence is CASSQTGLAGVRYNEQFF. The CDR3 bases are TGCGCCAGCAGCCAAACGGGACTAGCGGGAGTCCGGTACAATGAGCAGTTCTTC.

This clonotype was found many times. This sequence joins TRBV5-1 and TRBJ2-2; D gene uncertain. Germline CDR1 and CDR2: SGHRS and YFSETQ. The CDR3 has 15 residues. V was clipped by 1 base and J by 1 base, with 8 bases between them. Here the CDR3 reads CASSLNGRNTGELFF. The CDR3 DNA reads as TGCGCCAGCAGCTTGAATGGACGGAACACCGGGGAGCTGTTTTTT.

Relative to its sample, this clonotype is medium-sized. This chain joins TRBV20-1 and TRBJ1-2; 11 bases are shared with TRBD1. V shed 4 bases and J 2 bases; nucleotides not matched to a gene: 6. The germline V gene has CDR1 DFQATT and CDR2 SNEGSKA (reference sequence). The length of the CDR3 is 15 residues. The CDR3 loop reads CSANPRTGGNYGYTF. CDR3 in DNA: TGCAGTGCTAATCCCAGGACAGGGGGCAACTATGGCTACACCTTC.

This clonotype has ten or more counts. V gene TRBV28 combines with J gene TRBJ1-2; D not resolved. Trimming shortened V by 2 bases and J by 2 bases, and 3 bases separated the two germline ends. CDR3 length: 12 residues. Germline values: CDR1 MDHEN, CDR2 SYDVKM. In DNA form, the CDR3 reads TGTGCCAGCAGTTTAATGAACTATGGCTACACCTTC. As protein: CASSLMNYGYTF.

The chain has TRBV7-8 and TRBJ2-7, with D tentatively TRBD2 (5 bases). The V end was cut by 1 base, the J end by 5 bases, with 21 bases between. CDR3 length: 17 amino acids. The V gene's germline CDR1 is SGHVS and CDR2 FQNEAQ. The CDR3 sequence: CASSLVISGSSNHEQYF. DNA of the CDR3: TGTGCCAGCAGCTTAGTTATTTCGGGGTCCTCGAACCACGAGCAGTACTTC.

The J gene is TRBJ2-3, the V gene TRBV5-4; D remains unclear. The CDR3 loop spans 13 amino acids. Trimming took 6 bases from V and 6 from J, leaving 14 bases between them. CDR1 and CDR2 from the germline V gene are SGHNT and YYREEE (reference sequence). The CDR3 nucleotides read TGTGCCAGCACCCCAGGAGCCATGGATACGCAGTATTTT. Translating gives CASTPGAMDTQYF.

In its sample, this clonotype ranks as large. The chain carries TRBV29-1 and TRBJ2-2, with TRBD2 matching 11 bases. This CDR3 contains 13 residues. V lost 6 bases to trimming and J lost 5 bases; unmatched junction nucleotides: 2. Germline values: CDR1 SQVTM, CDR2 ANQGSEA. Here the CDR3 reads CSVRTSGTGELFF. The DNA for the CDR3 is TGCAGCGTCAGGACTAGCGGGACCGGGGAGCTGTTTTTT.